Following are 17 T cell receptor beta chains from one sample sequenced in a study of T cell responses to AZD1222 COVID-19 vaccine. Generated by immunoSEQ multiplex PCR, the TCRdb table keeps only in-frame clones and is missing some. This table holds about 160,000 clones, roughly 92% found once. The sample consisted of peripheral blood, taken 28 days after the second AZD1222 dose. These receptors originate from an adult who received the AZD1222 COVID-19 vaccine.

The chain uses TRBV5-1 and TRBJ1-5; 7 positions match TRBD1. V dropped 4 bases and J dropped 3; count of bases not matched to a gene: 4. This CDR3 contains 14 residues. The germline gives CDR1 SGHRS, CDR2 YFSETQ. DNA for the CDR3: TGCGCCAGCAGCCCGGGACAGAACAATCAGCCCCAGCATTTT. Protein product: CASSPGQNNQPQHF.

The chain uses TRBV13 and TRBJ2-7; a possible D gene is TRBD1 (6 bases). In germline, CDR1 is PRHDT, CDR2 FYEKMQ (reference sequence). The CDR3 spans 13 residues. The V end was cut by 5 bases, the J end by 3 bases, with 11 bases between. CDR3 loop: CASSTWGHYEQYF. The CDR3, as DNA: TGTGCCAGCAGCACCTGGGGACACTACGAGCAGTACTTC.

The chain has TRBV18 and TRBJ2-5; D remains ambiguous. The CDR3 is 13 residues long. Trimming left V 3 bases short and J 2 bases short, with 7 bases between. Per the germline V gene, CDR1 is KGHSH and CDR2 is LQKENI. This CDR3 reads CASSPTVQETQYF. The CDR3 region has the DNA TGTGCCAGCTCACCTACAGTTCAAGAGACCCAGTACTTC.

Details on this clone: Its ends do not fully match the called genes, so a read error is possible. This chain uses TRBV11-1 with TRBJ1-1; 9 bases fit TRBD1. Germline V CDR1 and CDR2: SGHAT, FQDESV (reference sequence). CDR3 length: 15 amino acids. The CDR3 spells CASTLQGAPNTEAFF. DNA for the CDR3: TGTGCCAGCACCTTACAGGGGGCGCCGAACACTGAAGCTTTCTTT. Filled out from reference TRBV11-1 and TRBJ1-1, the complete variable domain reads EAEVAQSPRYKITEKSQAVAFWCDPISGHATLYWYRQILGQGPELLVQFQDESVVDDSQLPKDRFSAERLKGVDSTLKIQPAELGDSAMYLCASTLQGAPNTEAFFGQGTRLTVV.

The gene calls are TRBV29-1 and TRBJ2-3, with D possibly being TRBD2 (6 bases). The CDR3 totals 14 residues. V was trimmed by 8 bases and J by 4 bases, leaving 19 bases between them. The germline V gene has CDR1 SQVTM and CDR2 ANQGSEA. The CDR3 loop reads CSLRLGLNPDTQYF. The CDR3 coding sequence is TGCAGCTTACGACTAGGTTTAAATCCAGATACGCAGTATTTT.

The gene calls are TRBV30 and TRBJ2-2; 7 nucleotides line up with TRBD1. This CDR3 has 14 residues. V trimming: 8 bases; J trimming: 5 bases; junction bases outside the gene matches: 11. The germline CDR1 and CDR2 sequences are GTSNPN and SVGIG (reference sequence). CDR3 DNA sequence: TGTGCCAGCCCGGACAGGCTGGGGACCGGGGAGCTGTTTTTT. It is translated as CASPDRLGTGELFF.

The chain joins TRBV10-1 to TRBJ2-1; 10 positions match TRBD2. CDR3 length: 17 amino acids. The J segment lost 7 bases and the V segment lost 3 bases, leaving 12 bases of the junction unmatched. Per germline, CDR1 WNHNN and CDR2 SYGVQD (reference sequence). The chain's CDR3 is CASSDWSSGSVINEQFF. CDR3 in DNA: TGCGCCAGCAGTGACTGGTCTAGCGGGAGTGTAATTAATGAGCAGTTCTTC.

The genes are TRBV7-9 and TRBJ1-2; 10 bases line up with TRBD1. This CDR3 is 14 amino acids long. Germline loops: CDR1 SEHNR, CDR2 FQNEAQ (reference sequence). V lost 4 bases, J lost 8 bases, and 7 bases stayed unmatched. This chain's CDR3 is CASSSATGGRGYTF. The DNA of the CDR3 is TGTGCCAGCAGCTCGGCGACAGGGGGCAGGGGCTACACCTTC.

The CDR3 nucleotides read TGTGCCAGCAGCGTGGTTGACAGTGTGAACACTGAAGCTTTCTTT. As protein: CASSVVDSVNTEAFF. This chain uses TRBV9 with TRBJ1-1; TRBD1 is a possible D gene (5 bases). Deletions cut 2 bases from V and 0 bases from J, with 11 bases between. Germline V gene lookup returns CDR1 SGDLS and CDR2 YYNGEE. This CDR3 is built from 15 residues. The full variable domain, rest sourced from reference TRBV9 and TRBJ1-1, is DSGVTQTPKHLITATGQRVTLRCSPRSGDLSVYWYQQSLDQGLQFLIQYYNGEERAKGNILERFSAQQFPDLHSELNLSSLELGDSALYFCASSVVDSVNTEAFFGQGTRLTVV.

This clone was recorded once. The chain links TRBV11-3 to TRBJ1-1; D is ambiguous. The CDR3 totals 14 residues. The germline V gene encodes CDR1 SGHNT and CDR2 YENEEA. V was cut by 5 bases and J by 4 bases, with 14 bases left in between. Here the CDR3 reads CASSQEGLGTEAFF. CDR3 coding DNA: TGTGCCAGCAGCCAGGAGGGTTTGGGCACTGAAGCTTTCTTT.

This sequence joins TRBV27 and TRBJ1-5; TRBD1 aligns across 8 bases. V shed 5 bases, J shed 7 bases, and the junction held 10 bases outside the gene matches. This CDR3 has 15 amino acids. Germline V gene data show CDR1 as MNHEY and CDR2 as SMNVEV (reference sequence). CDR3 sequence reads: CASSPDTGGGQPQHF. CDR3 in DNA: TGTGCCAGCAGTCCCGACACAGGGGGAGGCCAGCCCCAGCATTTT.

The CDR3 coding sequence is TGTGCCAGCAGCTTAATGTCTGCGGGATTCACAGATACGCAGTATTTT. Its protein product is CASSLMSAGFTDTQYF. V gene TRBV7-3 combines with J gene TRBJ2-3, with a tentative D call TRBD2 (6 bases). Germline lookup yields CDR1 SGHTA and CDR2 FQGTGA. The CDR3 loop spans 16 amino acids. Trimming cost V 1 base and J 2 bases, with 13 bases left between them. Filled out from reference TRBV7-3 and TRBJ2-3, the complete variable domain reads GAGVSQTPSNKVTEKGKYVELRCDPISGHTALYWYRQSLGQGPEFLIYFQGTGAADDSGLPNDRFFAVRPEGSVSTLKIQRTERGDSAVYLCASSLMSAGFTDTQYFGPGTRLTVL.

This chain connects TRBV3-1 (or the pseudogene TRBV3-2) to TRBJ2-6; D remains ambiguous. CDR3 length: 15 amino acids. Deletions cut 1 base from V and 2 bases from J, with 6 bases between. The germline gives CDR1 LGHDT, CDR2 YNNKEL (reference sequence). CDR3 nucleotides: TGTGCCAGCAGCCAAGGAGGTGCTGGGGCCAACGTCCTGACTTTC. Translation: CASSQGGAGANVLTF.

The rearrangement joins TRBV6-5 to TRBJ2-7; 9 bases map to TRBD1. Germline V gene sequence: CDR1 MNHEY, CDR2 SVGAGI. This CDR3 region has 15 residues. V lost 4 bases, J lost 2 bases, and 6 bases stayed unmatched. The CDR3: CASSLGQGLTYEQYF. For the CDR3, the DNA is TGTGCCAGCAGTTTGGGACAGGGATTGACCTACGAGCAGTACTTC.

This chain joins TRBV4-3 and TRBJ2-3; TRBD1 agrees at 10 bases. Germline values: CDR1 LGHNA, CDR2 YSLEER. This CDR3 comprises 15 residues. Trimming removed 4 bases from V and 2 bases from J; junction bases left unmatched: 3. CDR3 nucleotides: TGCGCCAGCAGCCGAGGGACAGGGGACACAGATACGCAGTATTTT. Encoded protein: CASSRGTGDTDTQYF.

The chain has TRBV6-2 or TRBV6-3 and TRBJ2-1; D possibly matches TRBD1 or TRBD2 (5 bases each). V dropped 0 bases and J dropped 5 bases, with 20 bases sitting between them. Germline V gives CDR1 MNHEY, CDR2 SVGEGT. This CDR3 contains 18 residues. The CDR3 DNA reads as TGTGCCAGCAGTTACTCTGCCCTTAGCGACAGTTACGACAATGAGCAGTTCTTC. Translated, it gives CASSYSALSDSYDNEQFF.

This clone has only one observation. The rearrangement joins TRBV30 to TRBJ1-1; D is uncertain. The CDR3 has 14 amino acids. V gave up 0 bases and J gave up 2 bases, with 10 bases separating them. Germline CDR1 GTSNPN, CDR2 SVGIG (reference sequence). The CDR3 region has the DNA TGTGCCTGGAGTGTAGGGTTTCGCAACACTGAAGCTTTCTTT. As protein: CAWSVGFRNTEAFF.